These 31 T cell receptor beta chains originate from one sample sequenced in a study of T cell repertoires in cytomegalovirus infection. TCRdb re-analysed the reads in MiXCR, keeping a single row per CDR3 protein. The data contain approximately 990,000 distinct CDR3 sequences, 31% of them seen just once; the ten biggest clones take up about an eighth. Their recognized antigens are unknown. The source material was cultured CD8+ T cells from PBMCs, sampled from culture after CMV antigen stimulation. The source of these receptors is a human donor in good health (CMV status not recorded). Some clones in this sample may be carry-over from other donors' samples.

The gene calls are TRBV15 and TRBJ2-1, with D hard to call. Germline lookup yields CDR1 LNHNV and CDR2 YYDKDF (reference sequence). Trimming stripped 4 bases from V and 5 bases from J, with 12 bases between. The CDR3 spans 14 residues. CDR3 sequence reads: CATSKWTTNNEQFF. For the CDR3, the DNA is TGTGCCACCAGCAAATGGACCACGAACAATGAGCAGTTCTTC.

The chain links TRBV6-2 or TRBV6-3 to TRBJ2-5; 7 nucleotides match TRBD1. The V gene end was trimmed by 2 bases and the J gene end by 5 bases; junction bases not matched to a gene: 8. Germline CDR1 MNHEY, CDR2 SVGEGT. The CDR3 consists of 15 residues. Written as DNA, the CDR3 is TGTGCCAGCAGTTACGAGGGGGCCCTAGGGGAGACCCAGTACTTC. This sequence encodes CASSYEGALGETQYF.

This clonotype was seen only a few times. The V and J genes are TRBV6-5 and TRBJ2-2; TRBD2 agrees at 12 bases. In germline, CDR1 is MNHEY, CDR2 SVGAGI. V shed 0 bases, J shed 2 bases, and the junction held 4 bases outside the gene matches. This CDR3 has 18 residues. For the CDR3, the DNA is TGTGCCAGCAGTTACTCGCTGACTAGCGGGGGAAACACCGGGGAGCTGTTTTTT. Residues: CASSYSLTSGGNTGELFF.

The chain links TRBV7-8 to TRBJ2-3; 8 bases are shared with TRBD2. Germline CDR1 is SGHVS and CDR2 is FQNEAQ. With 7 bases clipped from V and 2 bases from J, the junction kept 14 bases outside the gene matches. This CDR3 is 17 amino acids long. This CDR3 is CASTPPGGGTPTDTQYF. The CDR3, as DNA: TGTGCCAGCACCCCCCCGGGGGGGGGGACCCCCACAGATACGCAGTATTTT. Full variable domain (remainder filled in from reference TRBV7-8 and TRBJ2-3): GAGVSQSPRYKVAKRGQDVALRCDPISGHVSLFWYQQALGQGPEFLTYFQNEAQLDKSGLPSDRFFAERPEGSVSTLKIQRTQQEDSAVYLCASTPPGGGTPTDTQYFGPGTRLTVL.

This clonotype occurred a few times. The rearrangement links TRBV4-1 to TRBJ2-1, with D possibly matching TRBD1 (5 bases). This CDR3 is 12 amino acids long. Germline CDR1 MGHRA, CDR2 YSYEKL. V lost 1 base to trimming and J lost 10 bases, with 8 bases between them. The CDR3: CASSQVRQEQFF. As DNA, the CDR3 is TGCGCCAGCAGCCAAGTAAGACAGGAGCAGTTCTTC.

This clonotype was observed a handful of times. In nucleotides, the CDR3 is TGTGCCAGCAGCCTGGGCTCGGGGCAGTATTTT. Translated, it gives CASSLGSGQYF. The V call is TRBV11-3, the J call TRBJ2-3; D remains ambiguous. Germline V gene sequence: CDR1 SGHNT, CDR2 YENEEA. CDR3 size: 11 residues. The V gene lost 5 bases and the J gene lost 11 bases, with 11 bases spanning the gap.

The chain uses TRBV12-3 or TRBV12-4 and TRBJ2-3; D unresolved. The CDR3 spans 13 residues. With 2 bases removed from V and 7 bases from J, the gap between germline ends came to 10 bases. In DNA, the CDR3 is TGTGCCAGCAGTTTACCAGCCCCGAATACGCAGTATTTT. It yields the protein CASSLPAPNTQYF.

The J gene is TRBJ2-5, the V gene TRBV7-9; D gene ambiguous. Per the germline V gene, CDR1 is SEHNR and CDR2 is FQNEAQ (reference sequence). The CDR3 contains 13 residues. The V and J ends lost 8 bases and 1 base respectively, with 11 bases between them. Here the CDR3 reads CASASGVQETQYF. The DNA of the CDR3 is TGTGCCAGCGCCTCTGGGGTCCAAGAGACCCAGTACTTC.

This clonotype was detected a few times. This chain links TRBV6-5 with TRBJ2-1; possibly TRBD2 for D (5 bases). The CDR3 has 17 residues. Trimming cost V 0 bases and J 0 bases, with 12 bases left between them. Germline CDR1 reads MNHEY; CDR2 reads SVGAGI. The CDR3 nucleotides are TGTGCCAGCAGTTACTCCGGGATGATGGGCTCCTACAATGAGCAGTTCTTC. Its protein product is CASSYSGMMGSYNEQFF.

This clonotype has at least ten counts. The rearrangement uses TRBV7-9 and TRBJ1-5; D is possibly TRBD1 (6 bases). Trimming shortened V by 5 bases and J by 6 bases, and 14 bases separated the two germline ends. The CDR3 is 14 amino acids. Germline V gives CDR1 SEHNR, CDR2 FQNEAQ (reference sequence). For the CDR3, the DNA is TGTGCCAGCAGCCCCGGGGGGGCAGGTCAGCCCCAGCATTTT. It specifies CASSPGGAGQPQHF.

This clonotype showed up just once. This sequence joins TRBV11-2 and TRBJ2-2; weak D call: TRBD2 (5 bases). The germline CDR1 and CDR2 sequences are SGHAT and FQNNGV. V was cut by 5 bases and J by 1 base, with 23 bases left in between. The CDR3 is 19 residues long. The CDR3 nucleotides read TGTGCCAGCAGCACATTCAAAAGTCTACCGGGAAAGAACACCGGGGAGCTGTTTTTT. As protein: CASSTFKSLPGKNTGELFF. Variable domain in full (rest from reference TRBV11-2 and TRBJ2-2): EAGVAQSPRYKIIEKRQSVAFWCNPISGHATLYWYQQILGQGPKLLIQFQNNGVVDDSQLPKDRFSAERLKGVDSTLKIQPAKLEDSAVYLCASSTFKSLPGKNTGELFFGEGSRLTVL.

The V and J genes are TRBV7-4 and TRBJ2-7; 9 nucleotides match TRBD1. With 5 bases clipped from V and 3 bases from J, the junction kept 5 bases outside the gene matches. CDR1 is SGHVT, CDR2 SQSDAQ, per germline. CDR3 size: 14 residues. CDR3 region: CASSGTGSNYEQYF. Here the CDR3 DNA reads TGTGCCAGCAGCGGGACAGGGAGTAACTACGAGCAGTACTTC.

The CDR3 nucleotides are TGTGCCAGCAGCCAAGATCGCCCAGGGGGCAATGGCTACACCTTC. Encoded protein: CASSQDRPGGNGYTF. This chain uses TRBV4-2 with TRBJ1-2, with 8 bases that match TRBD1. The germline CDR1 and CDR2 sequences are LGHNA and YNFKEQ. CDR3 length: 15 residues. V shed 0 bases, J shed 6 bases, and the junction held 6 bases outside the gene matches.

This clonotype turned up a few times. The rearrangement links TRBV10-3 to TRBJ1-5; D is possibly TRBD1 (5 bases). The CDR3 extends over 15 amino acids. The germline V and J ends were trimmed by 8 bases and 3 bases, with 17 bases remaining between them. Germline assignment: CDR1 ENHRY and CDR2 SYGVKD. The CDR3 here is CAIAGATEANQPQHF. The CDR3 nucleotides are TGTGCCATCGCGGGAGCGACAGAGGCCAATCAGCCCCAGCATTTT.

The chain combines TRBV11-3 with TRBJ2-5; D possibly corresponds to TRBD2 (5 bases). There are 13 residues in the CDR3. The germline V gene encodes CDR1 SGHNT and CDR2 YENEEA. Between the trimmed V and J ends, which lost 4 bases and 5 bases, there was a span of 11 bases. The CDR3 nucleotides read TGTGCCAGCAGCTCCAGACTATGGGAGACCCAGTACTTC. Amino acids: CASSSRLWETQYF.

The chain has TRBV6-6 and TRBJ1-1, with D unresolved. The length of the CDR3 is 14 residues. The V gene's germline CDR1 is MNHNY and CDR2 SVGAGI (reference sequence). V lost 6 bases and J lost 0, with 11 bases in between. CDR3 loop: CASRYLDLNTEAFF. The CDR3 DNA follows: TGTGCCAGCAGATATCTCGACTTGAACACTGAAGCTTTCTTT.

This clonotype was seen only once. This may be a read error: a much more frequent sequence differs by one nucleotide. CDR3 residues: CVSSPDRGNYGYTF. DNA of the CDR3: TGTGTCAGCAGTCCGGACAGGGGTAACTATGGCTACACCTTC. J is TRBJ1-2 and V is TRBV6-1; the match to TRBD1 covers 9 bases. The CDR3 covers 14 residues. The V gene's germline CDR1 is MNHNS and CDR2 SASEGT.

This clonotype appeared a few times. The chain uses TRBV7-6 and TRBJ2-1; 9 bases are shared with TRBD1. The CDR3 has 16 residues. Germline CDR1 reads SGHVS; CDR2 reads FNYEAQ. J was trimmed by 10 bases and V by 4 bases; bases with no gene match: 14. The CDR3 nucleotides read TGTGCCAGCAGCTCGGGCGGACAGGGGTTACGGTTGGAGCAGTTCTTC. As protein: CASSSGGQGLRLEQFF.

The genes are TRBV12-3 or TRBV12-4 and TRBJ2-3; no reliable D call. The CDR3 consists of 13 residues. The V end was cut by 2 bases, the J end by 6 bases, with 9 bases between. CDR3 in DNA: TGTGCCAGCAGTTTATCGTTAGAGGATACGCAGTATTTT. Amino acid sequence: CASSLSLEDTQYF.

The table lists this clonotype with a few counts. The chain joins TRBV6-2 or TRBV6-3 to TRBJ1-2; D uncertain. Trimming stripped 6 bases from V and 4 bases from J, with 9 bases between. Per the germline V gene, CDR1 is MNHEY and CDR2 is SVGEGT. The CDR3 totals 12 residues. The CDR3, as DNA: TGTGCCAGCAGCCGCGGACCCTATGGCTACACCTTC. Its translation is CASSRGPYGYTF.

This sequence joins TRBV20-1 and TRBJ2-7; possible D gene TRBD1, 5 bases. The CDR3 covers 14 residues. The ends were cut back, 3 bases at V and 3 bases at J, with 15 bases in the middle. CDR1 and CDR2 from the germline V gene are DFQATT and SNEGSKA (reference sequence). The CDR3 reads CSARTAESVYEQYV. The CDR3 DNA reads as TGCAGTGCTAGGACAGCCGAAAGCGTCTACGAGCAGTACGTC.

This chain uses TRBV28 with TRBJ2-1, with D possibly being TRBD1 (6 bases). V lost 5 bases to trimming and J lost 3 bases, with 17 bases between them. The CDR3 has 16 amino acids. CDR1 and CDR2 from the germline V gene are MDHEN and SYDVKM. CDR3 loop: CASSILQGKLYNEQFF. The CDR3 DNA reads TGTGCCAGCAGTATTCTTCAGGGGAAGCTCTACAATGAGCAGTTCTTC.

The CDR3 region has the DNA TGTGCCAGCAGTTACTCGGGACAGGGGGGGACGCCCCTCCACTTT. It codes for CASSYSGQGGTPLHF. The J gene is TRBJ1-6, the V gene TRBV6-8; TRBD1 matches 11 bases. Germline CDR1 and CDR2: MNHGY and SAAAGT. This CDR3 spans 15 amino acids. Losses at the gene ends were 0 bases for V and 13 bases for J; bases not matched to a gene: 5.

This chain joins TRBV12-3 or TRBV12-4 and TRBJ1-2; D remains unclear. CDR3 length: 10 residues. Trimming pared 9 bases from V and 7 bases from J, leaving 9 bases between. CDR3 loop: CASDRGGYTF. In DNA form, the CDR3 reads TGTGCCAGTGACCGGGGTGGCTACACCTTC.

At least ten counts were recorded for this clonotype. This chain links TRBV7-2 with TRBJ2-5; the match to TRBD2 covers 8 bases. The V segment lost 6 bases and the J segment 5 bases; nucleotides outside the gene matches: 14. Germline-derived CDR1 and CDR2 are SGHTA and FQGNSA. This CDR3 contains 16 residues. The CDR3 DNA follows: TGTGCCAGCAGACCCCGGGGGGGCGCTTCCCAGGAGACCCAGTACTTC. It specifies CASRPRGGASQETQYF.

This clonotype came up a few times. The chain is built from TRBV12-3 or TRBV12-4 and TRBJ2-3; 11 positions match TRBD2. The V gene end was trimmed by 6 bases and the J gene end by 5 bases; junction bases not matched to a gene: 10. The CDR3 totals 16 residues. This chain's CDR3 is CASSPLAGGRGDTQYF. The CDR3 nucleotides read TGTGCCAGCAGCCCCCTAGCGGGGGGTCGTGGAGATACGCAGTATTTT.

The chain has TRBV3-1 and TRBJ2-2, with no clear D. Germline loops: CDR1 LGHDT, CDR2 YNNKEL (reference sequence). The CDR3 runs to 13 residues. The V and J ends lost 3 bases and 1 base respectively, with 3 bases between them. Here the CDR3 DNA reads TGTGCCAGCAGCCATGTGAACACCGGGGAGCTGTTTTTT. Its translation is CASSHVNTGELFF. The full variable domain, rest sourced from reference TRBV3-1 and TRBJ2-2, is DTAVSQTPKYLVTQMGNDKSIKCEQNLGHDTMYWYKQDSKKFLKIMFSYNNKELIINETVPNRFSPKSPDKAHLNLHINSLELGDSAVYFCASSHVNTGELFFGEGSRLTVL.

The chain is built from TRBV19 and TRBJ2-3; 8 bases fit TRBD1. The germline gives CDR1 LNHDA, CDR2 SQIVND (reference sequence). The CDR3 runs to 16 residues. The V segment lost 4 bases and the J segment 0 bases; nucleotides outside the gene matches: 6. The CDR3 region has the DNA TGTGCCAGTAGTAGGACCGGGACAGGAAGCACAGATACGCAGTATTTT. Amino acid sequence: CASSRTGTGSTDTQYF.

This clonotype came up a few times. CDR3 in DNA: TGTGCCAGCAGCTTTAGGACCCCCTACGAGCAGTACTTC. The encoded protein is CASSFRTPYEQYF. V usage is TRBV7-9 and J usage is TRBJ2-7; D call uncertain. The V and J ends lost 3 bases and 2 bases respectively, with 8 bases between them. This CDR3 spans 13 amino acids. The V gene's germline CDR1 is SEHNR and CDR2 FQNEAQ (reference sequence).

The V call is TRBV19, the J call TRBJ2-2; D is uncertain. V lost 4 bases and J 0 bases, leaving 9 bases between the germline ends. The CDR3 loop spans 15 amino acids. Per the germline V gene, CDR1 is LNHDA and CDR2 is SQIVND (reference sequence). The CDR3 spells CASSTILANTGELFF. CDR3 nucleotide sequence: TGTGCCAGTAGTACAATTTTAGCGAACACCGGGGAGCTGTTTTTT. The entire variable domain, with the rest obtained from reference TRBV19 and TRBJ2-2, is as follows: DGGITQSPKYLFRKEGQNVTLSCEQNLNHDAMYWYRQDPGQGLRLIYYSQIVNDFQKGDIAEGYSVSREKKESFPLTVTSAQKNPTAFYLCASSTILANTGELFFGEGSRLTVL.

This clonotype was observed a handful of times. The chain joins TRBV12-3 or TRBV12-4 to TRBJ2-2, with D uncertain. Trimming removed 6 bases at V and 3 bases at J, with 5 bases between. This CDR3 contains 12 residues. CDR3 sequence: CASRSYTGELFF. The CDR3 DNA sequence: TGTGCCAGCAGATCTTACACCGGGGAGCTGTTTTTT.